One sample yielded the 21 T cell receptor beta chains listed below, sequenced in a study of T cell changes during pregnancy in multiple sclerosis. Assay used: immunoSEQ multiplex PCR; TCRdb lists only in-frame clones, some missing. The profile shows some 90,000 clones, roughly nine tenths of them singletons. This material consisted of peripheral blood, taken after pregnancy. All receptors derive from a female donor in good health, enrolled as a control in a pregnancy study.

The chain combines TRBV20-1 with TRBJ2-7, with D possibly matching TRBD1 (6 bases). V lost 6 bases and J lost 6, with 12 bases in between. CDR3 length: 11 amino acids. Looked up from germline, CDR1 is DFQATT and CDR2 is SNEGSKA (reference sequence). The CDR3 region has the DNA TGCAGTGCACCAGGGGTCCGCGAGCAGTACTTC. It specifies CSAPGVREQYF.

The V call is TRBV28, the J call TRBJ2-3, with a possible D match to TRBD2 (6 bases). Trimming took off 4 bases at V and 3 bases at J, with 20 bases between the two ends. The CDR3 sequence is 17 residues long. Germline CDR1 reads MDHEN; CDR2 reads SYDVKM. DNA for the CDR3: TGTGCCAGCAGTTCCGCAGGACTGGCGGGGATAACAGATACGCAGTATTTT. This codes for CASSSAGLAGITDTQYF.

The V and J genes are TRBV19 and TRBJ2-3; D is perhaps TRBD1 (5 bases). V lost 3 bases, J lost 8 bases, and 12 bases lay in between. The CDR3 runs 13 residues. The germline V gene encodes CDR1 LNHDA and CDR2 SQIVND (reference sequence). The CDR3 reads CASSIKPRATQYF. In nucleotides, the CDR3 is TGTGCCAGTAGTATCAAGCCCAGGGCTACGCAGTATTTT.

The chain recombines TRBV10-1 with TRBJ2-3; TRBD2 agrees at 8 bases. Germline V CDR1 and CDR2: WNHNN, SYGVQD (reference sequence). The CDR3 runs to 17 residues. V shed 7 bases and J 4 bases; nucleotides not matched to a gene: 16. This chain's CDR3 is CASIKRGGLKEADTQYF. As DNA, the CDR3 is TGCGCCAGCATCAAACGGGGGGGTTTGAAGGAGGCAGATACGCAGTATTTT.

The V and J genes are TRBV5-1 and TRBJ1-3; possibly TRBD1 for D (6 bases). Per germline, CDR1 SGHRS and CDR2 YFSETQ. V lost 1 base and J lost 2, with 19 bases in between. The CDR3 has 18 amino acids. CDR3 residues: CASSLRGTAVTAGNTIYF. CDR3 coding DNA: TGCGCCAGCAGCTTGAGGGGGACCGCAGTGACCGCTGGAAACACCATATATTTT. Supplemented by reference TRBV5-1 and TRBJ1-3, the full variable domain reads KAGVTQTPRYLIKTRGQQVTLSCSPISGHRSVSWYQQTPGQGLQFLFEYFSETQRNKGNFPGRFSGRQFSNSRSEMNVSTLELGDSALYLCASSLRGTAVTAGNTIYFGEGSWLTVV.

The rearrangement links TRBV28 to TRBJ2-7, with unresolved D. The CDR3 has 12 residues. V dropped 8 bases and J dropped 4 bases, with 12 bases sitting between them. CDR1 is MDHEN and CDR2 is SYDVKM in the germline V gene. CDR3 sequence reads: CASASHGYEQYF. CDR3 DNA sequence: TGTGCCAGCGCATCCCACGGGTACGAGCAGTACTTC.

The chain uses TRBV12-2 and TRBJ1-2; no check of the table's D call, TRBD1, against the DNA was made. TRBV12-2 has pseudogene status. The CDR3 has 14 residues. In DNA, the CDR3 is TGTGCAAGTCGCCCGTACTTCAGGGCAGACGGCTACACCTTC. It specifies CASRPYFRADGYTF.

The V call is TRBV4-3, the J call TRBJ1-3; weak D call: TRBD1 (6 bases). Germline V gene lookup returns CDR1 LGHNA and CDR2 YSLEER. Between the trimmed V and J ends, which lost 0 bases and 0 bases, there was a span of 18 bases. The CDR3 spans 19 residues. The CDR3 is CASSQDGGPGGGSGNTIYF. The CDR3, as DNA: TGCGCCAGCAGCCAAGATGGGGGGCCGGGAGGGGGCTCTGGAAACACCATATATTTT.

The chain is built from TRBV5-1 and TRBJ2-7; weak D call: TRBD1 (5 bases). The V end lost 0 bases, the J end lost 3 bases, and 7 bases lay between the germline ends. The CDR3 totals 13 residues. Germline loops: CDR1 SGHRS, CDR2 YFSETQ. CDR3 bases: TGCGCCAGCAGCTTGGGACAGTTCTACGAGCAGTACTTC. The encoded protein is CASSLGQFYEQYF. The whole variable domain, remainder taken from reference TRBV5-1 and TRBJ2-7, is KAGVTQTPRYLIKTRGQQVTLSCSPISGHRSVSWYQQTPGQGLQFLFEYFSETQRNKGNFPGRFSGRQFSNSRSEMNVSTLELGDSALYLCASSLGQFYEQYFGPGTRLTVT.

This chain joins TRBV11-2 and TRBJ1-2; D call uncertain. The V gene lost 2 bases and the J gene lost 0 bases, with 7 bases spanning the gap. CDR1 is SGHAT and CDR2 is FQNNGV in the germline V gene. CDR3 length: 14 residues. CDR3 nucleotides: TGTGCCAGCAGCTTAACCCCAGCTAACTATGGCTACACCTTC. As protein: CASSLTPANYGYTF. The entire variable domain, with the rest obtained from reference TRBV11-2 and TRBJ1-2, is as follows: EAGVAQSPRYKIIEKRQSVAFWCNPISGHATLYWYQQILGQGPKLLIQFQNNGVVDDSQLPKDRFSAERLKGVDSTLKIQPAKLEDSAVYLCASSLTPANYGYTFGSGTRLTVV.

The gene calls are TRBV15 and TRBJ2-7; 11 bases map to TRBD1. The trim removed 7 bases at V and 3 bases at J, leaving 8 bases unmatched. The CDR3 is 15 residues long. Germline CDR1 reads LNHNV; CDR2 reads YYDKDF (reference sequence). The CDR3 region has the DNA TGTGCCACCACCGAAAGGGGGACAGGGGGCTACGAGCAGTACTTC. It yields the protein CATTERGTGGYEQYF.

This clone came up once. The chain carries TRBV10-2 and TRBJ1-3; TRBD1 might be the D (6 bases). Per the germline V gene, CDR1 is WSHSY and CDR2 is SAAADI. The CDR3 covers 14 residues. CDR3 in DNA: TGCGCGGCGGGGGGGCCGGACTCTGGAAACACCATATATTTT. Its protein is CAAGGPDSGNTIYF.

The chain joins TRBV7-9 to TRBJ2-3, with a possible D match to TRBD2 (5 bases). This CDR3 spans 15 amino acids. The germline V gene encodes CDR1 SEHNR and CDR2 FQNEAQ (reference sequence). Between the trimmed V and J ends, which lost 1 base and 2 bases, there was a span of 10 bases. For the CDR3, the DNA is TGTGCCAGCAGCTTAGTTTCCGGGGTCACAGATACGCAGTATTTT. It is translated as CASSLVSGVTDTQYF.

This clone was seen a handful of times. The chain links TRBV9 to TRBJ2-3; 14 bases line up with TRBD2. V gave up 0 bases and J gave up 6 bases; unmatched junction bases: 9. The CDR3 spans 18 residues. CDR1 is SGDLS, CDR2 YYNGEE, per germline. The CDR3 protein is CASSVATSGGVRTDTQYF. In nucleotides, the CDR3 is TGTGCCAGCAGCGTAGCGACTAGCGGGGGGGTACGAACCGATACGCAGTATTTT. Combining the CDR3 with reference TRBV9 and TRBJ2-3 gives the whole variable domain DSGVTQTPKHLITATGQRVTLRCSPRSGDLSVYWYQQSLDQGLQFLIQYYNGEERAKGNILERFSAQQFPDLHSELNLSSLELGDSALYFCASSVATSGGVRTDTQYFGPGTRLTVL.

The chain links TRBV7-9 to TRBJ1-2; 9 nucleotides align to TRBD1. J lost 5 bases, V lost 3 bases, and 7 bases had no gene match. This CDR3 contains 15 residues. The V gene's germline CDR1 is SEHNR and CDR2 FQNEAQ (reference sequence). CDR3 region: CASSLGTGRTYGYTF. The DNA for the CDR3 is TGTGCCAGCAGCTTGGGGACAGGGAGGACGTATGGCTACACCTTC.

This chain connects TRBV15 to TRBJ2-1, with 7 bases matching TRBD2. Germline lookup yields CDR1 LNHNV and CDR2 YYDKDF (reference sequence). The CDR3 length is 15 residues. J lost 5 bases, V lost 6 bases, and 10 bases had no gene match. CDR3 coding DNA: TGTGCCACCAGAATGCACGGGGGGAGGGACAATGAGCAGTTCTTC. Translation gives CATRMHGGRDNEQFF.

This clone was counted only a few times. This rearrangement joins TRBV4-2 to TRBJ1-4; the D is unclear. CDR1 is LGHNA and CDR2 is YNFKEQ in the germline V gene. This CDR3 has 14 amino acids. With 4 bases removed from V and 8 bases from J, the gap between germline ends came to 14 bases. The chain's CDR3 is CASSPGWSEEKLFF. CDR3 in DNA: TGTGCCAGCAGCCCAGGTTGGTCGGAAGAAAAACTGTTTTTT.

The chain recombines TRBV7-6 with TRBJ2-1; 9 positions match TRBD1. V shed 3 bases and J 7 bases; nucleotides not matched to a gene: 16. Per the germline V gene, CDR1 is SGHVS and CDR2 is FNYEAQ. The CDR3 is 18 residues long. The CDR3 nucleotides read TGTGCCAGCAGCTTGGGGTCACCGGGACAGGGAATTTGGAATGAGCAGTTCTTC. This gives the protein CASSLGSPGQGIWNEQFF. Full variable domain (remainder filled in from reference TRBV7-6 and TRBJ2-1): GAGVSQSPRYKVTKRGQDVALRCDPISGHVSLYWYRQALGQGPEFLTYFNYEAQQDKSGLPNDRFSAERPEGSISTLTIQRTEQRDSAMYRCASSLGSPGQGIWNEQFFGPGTRLTVL.

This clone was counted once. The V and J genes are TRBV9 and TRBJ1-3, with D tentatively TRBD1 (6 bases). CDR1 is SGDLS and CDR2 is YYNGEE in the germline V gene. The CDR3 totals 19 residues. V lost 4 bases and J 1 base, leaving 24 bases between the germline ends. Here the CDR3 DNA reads TGTGCCAGCAGCTCCAGACAGGTTCACTCGAGGGGTTCTGGAAACACCATATATTTT. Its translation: CASSSRQVHSRGSGNTIYF.

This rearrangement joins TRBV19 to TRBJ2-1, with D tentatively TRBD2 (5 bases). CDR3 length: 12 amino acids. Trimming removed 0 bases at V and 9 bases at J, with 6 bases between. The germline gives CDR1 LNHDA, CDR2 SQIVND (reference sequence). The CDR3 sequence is CASSIDRGEQFF. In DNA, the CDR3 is TGTGCCAGTAGTATAGACCGGGGTGAGCAGTTCTTC.

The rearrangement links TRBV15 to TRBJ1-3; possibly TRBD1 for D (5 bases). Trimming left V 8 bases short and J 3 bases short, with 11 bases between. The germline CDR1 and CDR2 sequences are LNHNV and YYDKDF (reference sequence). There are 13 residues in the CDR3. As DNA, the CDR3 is TGTGCCACCCGGGGGACGGGTGGAAACACCATATATTTT. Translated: CATRGTGGNTIYF.